This T cell receptor (beta chain) was captured by sequencing in a study of cytomegalovirus exposure and HLA in healthy donors. Study-level results: A further, later analysis showed that HLA-associated TCR beta chains (compared with equally common others) were more clonally expanded.

Regarding this clone: Its antigen is not known.

The primer mix had 60 Vbeta and 13 Jbeta primers. Under the authors' procedure: Roughly 11 million of the 80 million or so unique TCR beta chains counted in a later analysis were shared. Profiling relied on immunoSEQ multiplex PCR, and the TCRdb table lists in-frame clones only, not all of them. That table furnishes V, J and clone size, whereas the DNA furnished D and trimming. The sample holds about 62,000 clones, roughly 75% seen once. Germline loops: CDR1 SEHNR, CDR2 FQNEAQ (reference sequence). V was pared by 5 bases and J by 8 bases, with 10 bases between. The CDR3 runs 12 residues. The sequence was obtained from a woman aged 25 to 39 in good health and CMV-seronegative. The sample consisted of PBMCs. This rearrangement joins TRBV7-9 to TRBJ2-1; the D is unclear. CDR3 in amino acids: CASSTERHEQFF. The CDR3 bases are TGTGCCAGCAGCACGGAGAGGCATGAGCAGTTCTTC.